Listed below are T cell receptor beta chains from one sample, sequenced in a study of cytomegalovirus exposure and HLA in healthy donors. Here immunoSEQ multiplex PCR was the method, and the copy in TCRdb shows in-frame clones only, minus some. Of around 120,000 clones in the sample, roughly 80% were seen once. Source material: PBMCs. The receptors here all came from a male donor in good health and CMV-seronegative. CDR3s include the opening cysteine and the closing phenylalanine or tryptophan. Each record gives: J gene, V gene, clone size, D gene, CDR3 protein, CDR3 DNA. D genes are given only for firm matches. A clone size is listed for some rows: how often the clone was seen (once, few, many), or a class if it is expanded.

TRBJ2-1 TRBV27 few - CASSLEGYNEQFF TGTGCCAGCAGTTTGGAGGGGTACAATGAGCAGTTCTTC
TRBJ2-4 TRBV11-2 - - CASSEQNIQYF TGTGCCAGCAGCGAGCAAAACATTCAGTACTTC
TRBJ1-6 TRBV5-1 - - CASSPDSVNSPLHF TGCGCCAGCAGCCCGGACAGTGTGAATTCACCCCTCCACTTT
TRBJ2-7 TRBV6-5 - - CASRGLYEQYF TGTGCCAGCAGGGGACTCTACGAGCAGTACTTC
TRBJ1-1 TRBV30 - TRBD1 CAWSPGGNTEAFF TGTGCCTGGAGTCCAGGGGGCAACACTGAAGCTTTCTTT
TRBJ1-1 TRBV29-1 - - CSAITFDKNTEAFF TGCAGCGCGATCACCTTCGACAAGAACACTGAAGCTTTCTTT
TRBJ1-6 TRBV4-3 - - CASSERAIPNSPLHF TGCGCCAGCAGCGAAAGAGCTATTCCGAATTCACCCCTCCACTTT
TRBJ2-2 TRBV7-9 - TRBD2 CASSLGGGSNTGELFF TGTGCCAGCAGCTTAGGCGGCGGGAGTAACACCGGGGAGCTGTTTTTT
TRBJ1-2 TRBV5-1 - TRBD1 CASSLTGQGIGYTF TGCGCCAGCAGCTTGACGGGACAGGGGATTGGCTACACCTTC
TRBJ1-5 TRBV7-2 few - CASSLDTYQPQHF TGTGCCAGCAGCTTAGACACATATCAGCCCCAGCATTTT
TRBJ1-4 TRBV25-1 - - CASSSTEKLFF TGTGCCAGCAGTTCCACAGAAAAACTGTTTTTT
TRBJ2-3 TRBV6-1 once - CASSDGAGSTDTQYF TGTGCCAGCAGTGATGGGGCGGGGTCCACAGATACGCAGTATTTT
TRBJ2-3 TRBV4-3 - - CASSQAKEDTQYF TGCGCCAGCAGCCAAGCGAAGGAGGATACGCAGTATTTT
TRBJ1-3 TRBV10-1 - - CAGSESGRAGNTIYF TGCGCCGGCAGTGAGTCGGGCAGGGCTGGAAACACCATATATTTT
TRBJ2-5 TRBV18 - - CASSPNWGSQETQYF TGTGCCAGCTCACCAAATTGGGGCAGCCAAGAGACCCAGTACTTC
TRBJ1-5 TRBV7-9 - - CASSGRTGNQPQHF TGTGCCAGCAGCGGCAGAACAGGGAATCAGCCCCAGCATTTT
TRBJ2-7 TRBV5-1 - - CASSLGGRRDEQYF TGCGCCAGCAGCTTGGGGGGACGGAGGGACGAGCAGTACTTC
TRBJ1-5 TRBV6-1 once TRBD1 CASSEGPGTEPQPQHF TGTGCCAGCAGTGAAGGACCCGGGACAGAGCCTCAGCCCCAGCATTTT
TRBJ1-2 TRBV6-5 - - CASRPTEEDYGYTF TGTGCCAGCAGACCGACAGAGGAAGACTATGGCTACACCTTC
TRBJ1-1 TRBV6-5 - - CASREVNTEAFF TGTGCCAGCAGGGAGGTGAACACTGAAGCTTTCTTT
TRBJ2-7 TRBV4-1 - TRBD2 CASSHVGLAGDEQYF TGCGCCAGCAGCCACGTAGGATTAGCGGGAGACGAGCAGTACTTC
TRBJ2-2 TRBV7-8 - - CASSFADSAGELFF TGTGCCAGCAGCTTCGCGGACAGTGCCGGGGAGCTGTTTTTT
TRBJ1-1 TRBV9 - - CASSVASAGENAFF TGTGCCAGCAGCGTAGCGTCTGCGGGTGAGAACGCTTTCTTT
TRBJ1-1 TRBV2 - TRBD1 CASSLGQGAWTEAFF TGTGCCAGCAGCCTAGGACAGGGGGCATGGACTGAAGCTTTCTTT
TRBJ2-3 TRBV5-1 - TRBD2 CASSSTLAGTDTQYF TGCGCCAGCAGCTCCACCCTAGCGGGCACAGATACGCAGTATTTT
TRBJ1-1 TRBV7-2 - - CASSLAWTVNTEAFF TGTGCCAGCAGCTTAGCGTGGACAGTCAACACTGAAGCTTTCTTT
TRBJ2-5 TRBV6-5 - - CASSYRLARETQYF TGTGCCAGCAGTTACCGTCTAGCGAGGGAGACCCAGTACTTC
TRBJ1-6 TRBV9 - - CASSVEGSGWEPLHF TGTGCCAGCAGCGTAGAGGGCAGCGGGTGGGAACCCCTCCACTTT
TRBJ2-1 TRBV4-1 - - CASSRVERNEQFF TGCGCCAGCAGCCGAGTAGAACGTAATGAGCAGTTCTTC
TRBJ1-2 TRBV28 - - CASSSPEGSFPNYGYTF TGTGCCAGCAGTTCCCCTGAGGGCTCTTTCCCTAACTATGGCTACACCTTC
TRBJ2-7 TRBV27 - - CASSSPSAGLHEQYF TGTGCCAGCAGCTCTCCCTCGGCGGGTCTCCACGAGCAGTACTTC